In this sample, the clone carrying this T cell receptor beta chain turned up a few times. Its antigen is as yet unknown. Unmatched junction bases numbered 14, after V lost 1 base and J lost 3 bases. The CDR3 totals 19 residues. A second about 7 to 11 cycle PCR used barcoded and J-beta primers. TCRdb called the 5' RACE reads again in MiXCR, with one record for every CDR3 protein. The sample has some 1.1 million distinct CDR3 sequences, less than 45% seen once. This sample is drawn from a study of blood T cells in healthy people across ages. Turning to the study itself: About one barcoded beta molecule per two T cells came from capture by template switching.

Whole-study results and caveats: Roughly linear declines in TCR beta diversity per million T cells occurred with age.

The source is a man between 18 and 35 years old in good health. The gene calls are TRBV12-3 or TRBV12-4 and TRBJ1-5; 8 bases align to TRBD1. The sequenced sample consisted of blood. The CDR3 coding sequence is TGTGCCAGCAGTTTAGTCTTGACCCGGGACAGGACTAACAATCAGCCCCAGCATTTT. Residues: CASSLVLTRDRTNNQPQHF.